The entry below describes one TCR beta chain. Its antigen is as yet unknown. This specimen comes from a study of cytomegalovirus exposure and HLA in healthy donors. Study results and caveats: Per published accounts, TCR beta sequences correctly predicted the HLA-A and HLA-B alleles of most subjects. A missense variant in DCLRE1C was later tied to TCR beta V- and J-gene trimming.

Germline V CDR1 and CDR2: MNHEY, SVGAGI. Deletions cut 6 bases from V and 6 bases from J, with 15 bases between. The CDR3 consists of 13 residues. It was with 60 Vbeta and 13 Jbeta primers that the PCR ran. Produced via immunoSEQ multiplex PCR; TCRdb's table is partial and in-frame only. The sample records over 100,000 clones, about three fifths being singletons. The sequencing input was PBMCs. The sequence was collected from a woman in her thirties or forties in good health and CMV-seropositive. The rearrangement joins TRBV6-5 to TRBJ2-7; D might be TRBD1 (5 bases). CDR3 amino acids: CASSSRERGEQYF. In DNA form, the CDR3 reads TGTGCCAGCAGCAGCAGGGAAAGGGGCGAGCAGTACTTC.